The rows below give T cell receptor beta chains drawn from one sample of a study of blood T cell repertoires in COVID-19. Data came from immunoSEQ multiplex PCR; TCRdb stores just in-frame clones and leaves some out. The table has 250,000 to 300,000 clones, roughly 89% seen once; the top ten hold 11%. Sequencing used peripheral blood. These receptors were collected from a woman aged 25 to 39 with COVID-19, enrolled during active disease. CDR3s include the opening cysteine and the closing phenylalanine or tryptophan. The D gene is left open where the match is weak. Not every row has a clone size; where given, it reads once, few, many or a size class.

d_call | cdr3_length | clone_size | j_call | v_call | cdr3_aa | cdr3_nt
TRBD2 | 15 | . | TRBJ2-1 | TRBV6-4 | CASSDSAGVYNEQFF | TGTGCCAGCAGTGACTCAGCGGGAGTTTACAATGAGCAGTTCTTC
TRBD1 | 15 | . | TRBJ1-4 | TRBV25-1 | CASSATTGPGEKLFF | TGTGCCAGCAGTGCTACGACAGGGCCGGGGGAAAAACTGTTTTTT
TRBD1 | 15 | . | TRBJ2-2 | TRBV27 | CASSFGQGATGELFF | TGTGCCAGCAGTTTTGGGCAGGGGGCCACCGGGGAGCTGTTTTTT
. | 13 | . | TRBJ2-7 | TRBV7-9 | CASSSTPNYEQYF | TGTGCCAGCAGCTCGACACCCAACTACGAGCAGTACTTC
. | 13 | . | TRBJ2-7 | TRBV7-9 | CASSRLSSYEQYF | TGTGCCAGCAGCCGTCTGAGCTCCTACGAGCAGTACTTC
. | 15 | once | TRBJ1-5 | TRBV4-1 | CASSVWDISNQPQHF | TGCGCCAGCAGCGTATGGGACATAAGCAATCAGCCCCAGCATTTT
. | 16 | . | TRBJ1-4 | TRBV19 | CASSTGIGRDFEKLFF | TGTGCCAGTTCAACTGGGATTGGCAGGGACTTTGAAAAACTGTTTTTT
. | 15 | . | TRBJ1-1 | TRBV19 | CASSTPTGGNTEAFF | TGTGCCAGTAGTACACCGACAGGAGGAAACACTGAAGCTTTCTTT
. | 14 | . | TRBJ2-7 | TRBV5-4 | CASSRRGSSYEQYF | TGTGCCAGCAGCCGGAGGGGTTCGTCCTACGAGCAGTACTTC
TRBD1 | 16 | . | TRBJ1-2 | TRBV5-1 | CASSYGQGGQFYGYTF | TGCGCCAGCAGCTACGGACAGGGGGGACAGTTCTATGGCTACACCTTC
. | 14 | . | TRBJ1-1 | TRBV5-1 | CASSSRGLNTEAFF | TGCGCCAGCAGCTCCAGGGGTTTGAACACTGAAGCTTTCTTT
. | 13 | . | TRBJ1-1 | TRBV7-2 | CASSLVGGSEAFF | TGTGCCAGCAGCTTAGTCGGGGGATCTGAAGCTTTCTTT
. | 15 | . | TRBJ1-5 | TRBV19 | CASSIGRYSNQPQHF | TGTGCCAGTAGTATTGGCAGATATAGCAATCAGCCCCAGCATTTT
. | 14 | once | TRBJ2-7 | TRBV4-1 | CASSQGGGVGEQYF | TGCGCCAGCAGCCAAGGCGGAGGGGTGGGCGAGCAGTACTTC
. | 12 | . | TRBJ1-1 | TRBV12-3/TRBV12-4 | CASSNRGTEAFF | TGTGCCAGCAGTAATAGAGGGACTGAAGCTTTCTTT
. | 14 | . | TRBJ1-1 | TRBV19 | CASKNRESSWEAFF | TGTGCCAGTAAAAACAGGGAATCCTCGTGGGAAGCTTTCTTT
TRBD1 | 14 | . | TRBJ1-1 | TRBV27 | CASSTLQGDTEAFF | TGTGCCAGCAGTACACTACAGGGGGACACTGAAGCTTTCTTT
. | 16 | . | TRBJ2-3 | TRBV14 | CASSQEAGRPAPTQYF | TGTGCCAGCAGCCAAGAAGCCGGCAGGCCCGCTCCTACGCAGTATTTT
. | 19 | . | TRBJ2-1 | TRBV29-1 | CSVARGVWGRGDLYNEQFF | TGCAGCGTGGCTCGGGGGGTCTGGGGGCGGGGCGACCTCTACAATGAGCAGTTCTTC
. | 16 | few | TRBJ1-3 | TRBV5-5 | CASSPGVGPAGNTIYF | TGTGCCAGCAGCCCAGGGGTCGGGCCGGCCGGAAACACCATATATTTT
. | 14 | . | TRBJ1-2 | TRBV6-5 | CASSPGGRNYGYTF | TGTGCCAGCAGTCCCGGGGGGCGTAACTATGGCTACACCTTC
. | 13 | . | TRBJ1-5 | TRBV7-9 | CASSQQGSQPQHF | TGTGCCAGCAGCCAACAGGGATCCCAGCCCCAGCATTTT
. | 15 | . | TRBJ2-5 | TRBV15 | CATSRSRGTQETQYF | TGTGCCACCAGCAGATCCCGGGGGACGCAAGAGACCCAGTACTTC
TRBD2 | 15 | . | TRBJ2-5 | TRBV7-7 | CASSFPSGGQETQYF | TGTGCCAGCAGCTTCCCTAGCGGGGGACAGGAGACCCAGTACTTC
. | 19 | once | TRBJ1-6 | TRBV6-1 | CASSEARFRVPAQNSPLHF | TGTGCCAGCAGTGAAGCTCGGTTTCGGGTGCCGGCTCAGAATTCACCCCTCCACTTT
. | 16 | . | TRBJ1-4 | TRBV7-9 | CASSLVDPGMMEKLFF | TGTGCCAGCAGCTTAGTAGATCCAGGAATGATGGAAAAACTGTTTTTT
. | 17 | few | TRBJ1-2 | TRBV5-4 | CASSLGLRDSANYGYTF | TGTGCCAGCAGCTTGGGTCTCCGGGACTCCGCTAACTATGGCTACACCTTC
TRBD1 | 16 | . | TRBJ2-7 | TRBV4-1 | CASSQAAQGAPYEQYF | TGCGCCAGCAGCCAAGCCGCACAGGGGGCCCCCTACGAGCAGTACTTC
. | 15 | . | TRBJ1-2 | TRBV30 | CAWNPFGASGRGYTF | TGTGCCTGGAACCCGTTCGGTGCCTCGGGTAGGGGCTACACCTTC
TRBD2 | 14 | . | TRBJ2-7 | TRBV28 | CASTPSGGGHEQYF | TGTGCCAGCACCCCTAGCGGGGGGGGCCACGAGCAGTACTTC
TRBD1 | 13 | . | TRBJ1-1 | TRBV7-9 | CASSPGGRAEAFF | TGTGCCAGCAGCCCAGGGGGTAGAGCTGAAGCTTTCTTT
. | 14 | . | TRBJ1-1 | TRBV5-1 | CASAGGAANTEAFF | TGCGCCAGTGCTGGCGGGGCAGCGAACACTGAAGCTTTCTTT
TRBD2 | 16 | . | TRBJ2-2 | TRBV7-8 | CASSSRLAGVTGELFF | TGTGCCAGCAGCTCCCGACTAGCGGGGGTCACCGGGGAGCTGTTTTTT
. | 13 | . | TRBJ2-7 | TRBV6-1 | CASSEFSGGEQYF | TGTGCCAGCAGTGAATTTTCCGGCGGCGAGCAGTACTTC
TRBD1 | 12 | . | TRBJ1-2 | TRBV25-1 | CASTLDRVGYTF | TGTGCCAGCACCTTAGACAGGGTCGGCTACACCTTC
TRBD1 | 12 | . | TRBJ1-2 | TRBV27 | CASSFWGQPTSF | TGTGCCAGCAGTTTTTGGGGACAGCCAACTTCCTTC
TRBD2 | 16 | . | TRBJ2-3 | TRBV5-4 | CASSRRLAGGGDTQYF | TGTGCCAGCAGCCGACGACTAGCGGGGGGCGGAGATACGCAGTATTTT
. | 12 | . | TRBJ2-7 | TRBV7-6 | CASSSGESEQYF | TGTGCCAGCAGCTCAGGGGAAAGCGAGCAGTACTTC
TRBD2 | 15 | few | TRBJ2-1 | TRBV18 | CASSPNPGLAGEQFF | TGTGCCAGCTCACCAAATCCGGGACTAGCGGGGGAGCAGTTCTTC
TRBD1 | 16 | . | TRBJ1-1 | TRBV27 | CASSIGTATVHTEAFF | TGTGCCAGCTCAATAGGGACAGCCACTGTCCACACTGAAGCTTTCTTT
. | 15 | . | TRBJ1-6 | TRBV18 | CASSPSGAINSPLHF | TGTGCCAGCTCACCGTCAGGGGCCATTAATTCACCCCTCCACTTT
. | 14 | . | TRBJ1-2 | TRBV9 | CASSVAPISYGYTF | TGTGCCAGCAGCGTTGCACCGATTAGCTATGGCTACACCTTC
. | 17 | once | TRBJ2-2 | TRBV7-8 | CASNKQRVATNTGELFF | TGTGCCAGCAACAAACAGAGGGTGGCGACTAACACCGGGGAGCTGTTTTTT
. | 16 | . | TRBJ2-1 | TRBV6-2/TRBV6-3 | CASSYSLGEAYNEQFF | TGTGCCAGCAGTTACTCCCTGGGGGAGGCCTACAATGAGCAGTTCTTC
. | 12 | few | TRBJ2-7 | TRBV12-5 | CASGPRDTEQYF | TGTGCTAGTGGTCCGCGGGATACGGAGCAGTACTTC
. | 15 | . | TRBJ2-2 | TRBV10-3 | CARVPRFWDTGELFF | TGTGCCAGGGTTCCGAGGTTTTGGGACACCGGGGAGCTGTTTTTT
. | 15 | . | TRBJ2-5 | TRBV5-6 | CASSLVAGSQETQYF | TGTGCCAGCAGCTTGGTTGCGGGGAGCCAAGAGACCCAGTACTTC